This T cell receptor (beta chain) was documented in a study of blood T cell repertoires in COVID-19. Turning to the study itself: COVID-19 samples from acute and convalescent phases originated in the United States, Italy and Spain. Sources were T cells, B-cell-depleted T cells, or PBMCs; the material itself was cDNA or gDNA.

Clinical history reported by participants formed the basis on which cohorts were assigned. Germline V gene data show CDR1 as LGHNA and CDR2 as YNFKEQ. J was trimmed by 9 bases and V by 0 bases; bases with no gene match: 4. This CDR3 region has 15 residues. Original processing notes: Using reference gene primer amplification, nucleated cell counts were estimated. Sequenced by immunoSEQ multiplex PCR; TCRdb stores in-frame clones only, minus some. The DNA was the basis for D and trimming; V, J and clone size are from that table. The data show roughly 180,000 clones, about four fifths seen once. The sample was PBMCs or T cells enriched from blood (not recorded which). The V gene is TRBV4-2, the J gene TRBJ2-1, with TRBD2 identical over 11 bases. The receptor was isolated from a man aged 35 to 55 who had recovered from COVID-19. The CDR3 region has the DNA TGTGCCAGCAGCCAAGATCGACTAGCGGGAACTGAGCAGTTCTTC. This gives the protein CASSQDRLAGTEQFF.